Included here is one T cell receptor beta chain sequence, with context. The data originate from a study of shared clonotypes between healthy human individuals. Germline V lookup: CDR1 MNHNS, CDR2 SASEGT. This CDR3 region has 13 residues. Trimming pared 8 bases from V and 0 bases from J, leaving 11 bases between. The authors split each subset's genomic DNA evenly across several immunoSEQ plates. Clones were read by immunoSEQ multiplex PCR, and TCRdb kept only the in-frame ones, dropping some. The sample lists about 190,000 clones, about 66% seen once, with about 10% in the top ten. The specimen was memory CD4+ T cells sorted from blood. Subset described: CD45RA-negative fraction. The chain joins TRBV6-1 to TRBJ2-7; possible D gene TRBD1, 5 bases. This receptor was identified in a man aged 30 to 39 in good health. In DNA form, the CDR3 reads TGTGCCAGCCTGGACATCATCTCCTACGAGCAGTACTTC. Its translation: CASLDIISYEQYF.